What follows are 2 T cell receptor beta chains derived from one specimen sequenced in a study of T cells in women clearing cervical HPV infection. TCRdb keeps only in-frame clones here, not all; method: immunoSEQ multiplex PCR. This sample's clone table lists tens of thousands of clones. The specimen sequenced was blood buffy coat. Receptors were obtained from a woman aged 18-69 years with a cervical HPV16 infection that either progressed to CIN3+ or cleared (not recorded which).

As for this clone: The missing CDR3 end, 3 residues past where the read stops, is filled in from the germline J gene. The chain employs TRBV7-2 and TRBJ2-2, with a tentative D call TRBD1 (6 bases). The CDR3 spans 12 residues. Germline CDR1 is SGHTA and CDR2 is FQGNSA. The sequenced part of the CDR3 DNA is TGTGCCAGCAGCTTCGGGGACATGGGG. It encodes CASSFGDMG. In full, the CDR3 is CASSFGDMGLFF.

For this clone: The DNA ends 3 residues before the CDR3 does, and the rest of the CDR3 is filled in from the germline J gene. The chain uses TRBV7-9 and TRBJ2-3; TRBD1 matches 8 bases. The CDR3 has 14 amino acids. Germline CDR1 is SEHNR and CDR2 is FQNEAQ (reference sequence). CDR3 in amino acids: CASSLAGTGYPQYF. CDR3 DNA (partial): TGTGCCAGCAGCTTAGCCGGGACAGGATACCCG.